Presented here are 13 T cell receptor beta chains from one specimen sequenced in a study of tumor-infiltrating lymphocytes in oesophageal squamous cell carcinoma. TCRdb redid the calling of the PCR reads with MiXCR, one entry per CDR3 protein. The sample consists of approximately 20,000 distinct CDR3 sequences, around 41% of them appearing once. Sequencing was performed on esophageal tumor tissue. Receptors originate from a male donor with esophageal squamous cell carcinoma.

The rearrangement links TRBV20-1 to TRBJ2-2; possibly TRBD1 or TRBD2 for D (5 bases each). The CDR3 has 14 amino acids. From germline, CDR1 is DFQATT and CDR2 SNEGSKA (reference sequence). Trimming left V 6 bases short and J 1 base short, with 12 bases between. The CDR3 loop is CSAIRDGNTGELFF. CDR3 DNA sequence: TGCAGTGCGATAAGGGACGGGAACACCGGGGAGCTGTTTTTT.

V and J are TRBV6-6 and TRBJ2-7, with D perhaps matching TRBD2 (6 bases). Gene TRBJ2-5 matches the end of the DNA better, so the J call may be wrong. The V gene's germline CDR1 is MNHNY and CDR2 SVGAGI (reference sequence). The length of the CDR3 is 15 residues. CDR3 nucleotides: TGTGCCAGCAGTTACGGCGCGGGATCCGGGGAGACCCAGTACTTC. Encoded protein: CASSYGAGSGETQYF.

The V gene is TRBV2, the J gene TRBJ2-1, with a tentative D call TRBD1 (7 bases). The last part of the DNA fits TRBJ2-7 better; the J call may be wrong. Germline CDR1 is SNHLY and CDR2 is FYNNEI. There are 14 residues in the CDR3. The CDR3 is CASSEQGGPYEQYF. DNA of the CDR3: TGTGCCAGCAGTGAACAGGGGGGCCCATACGAGCAGTACTTC.

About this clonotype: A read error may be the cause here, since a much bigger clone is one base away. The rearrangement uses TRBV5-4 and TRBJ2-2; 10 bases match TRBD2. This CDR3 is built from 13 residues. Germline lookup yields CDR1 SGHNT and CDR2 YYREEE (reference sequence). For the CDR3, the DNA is TGTGTCAGCAGCAAGGGACTAGCGGGGGAGCTGTTTTTT. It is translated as CVSSKGLAGELFF.

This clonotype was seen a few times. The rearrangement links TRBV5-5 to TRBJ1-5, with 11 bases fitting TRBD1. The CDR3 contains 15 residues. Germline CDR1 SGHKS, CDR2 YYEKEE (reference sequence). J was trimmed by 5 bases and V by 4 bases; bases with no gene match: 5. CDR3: CASSRTGGEDQPQHF. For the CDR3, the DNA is TGTGCCAGCAGCCGGACAGGGGGCGAGGATCAGCCCCAGCATTTT.

In nucleotides, the CDR3 is TGTGCCCCGACAGGGATTTCTAACTATGGCTACACCTTC. As protein: CAPTGISNYGYTF. J is TRBJ1-2 and V is TRBV10-3; 7 nucleotides line up with TRBD1. Germline loops: CDR1 ENHRY, CDR2 SYGVKD. The CDR3 runs 13 residues. The ends lost 11 bases at V and 0 bases at J; junction bases unmatched: 6.

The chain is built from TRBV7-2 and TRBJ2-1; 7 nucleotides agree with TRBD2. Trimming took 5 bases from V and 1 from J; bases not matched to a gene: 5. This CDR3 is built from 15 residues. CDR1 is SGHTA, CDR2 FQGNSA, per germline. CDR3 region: CASSPTSVSYNEQFF. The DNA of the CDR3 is TGTGCCAGCAGCCCTACTAGCGTATCCTACAATGAGCAGTTCTTC.

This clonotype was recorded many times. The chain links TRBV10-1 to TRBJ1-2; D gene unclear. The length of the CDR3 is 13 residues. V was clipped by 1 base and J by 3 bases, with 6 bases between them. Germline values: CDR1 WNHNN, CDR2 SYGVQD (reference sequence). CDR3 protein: CASSEFSHYGYTF. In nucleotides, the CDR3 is TGCGCCAGCAGTGAGTTTAGCCACTATGGCTACACCTTC.

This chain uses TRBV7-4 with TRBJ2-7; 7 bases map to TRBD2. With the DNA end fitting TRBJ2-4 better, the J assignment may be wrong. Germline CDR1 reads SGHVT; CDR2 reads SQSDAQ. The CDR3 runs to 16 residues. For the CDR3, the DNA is TGTGCCAGCAGCTTAGGGCAGGGAGGGTCCAAAAACATTCAGTACTTC. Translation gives CASSLGQGGSKNIQYF.

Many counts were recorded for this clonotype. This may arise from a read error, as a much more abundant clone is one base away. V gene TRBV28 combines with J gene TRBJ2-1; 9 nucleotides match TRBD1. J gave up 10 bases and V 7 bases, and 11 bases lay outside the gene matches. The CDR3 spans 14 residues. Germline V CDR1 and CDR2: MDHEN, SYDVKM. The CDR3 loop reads CASKHRDRVGEQFF. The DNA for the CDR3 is TGTGCCAGCAAACACCGGGACAGGGTGGGGGAGCAGTTCTTC.

The CDR3 is CASSRDSSYNEQFF. The DNA of the CDR3 is TGTGCCAGCAGCCGGGACAGCTCCTACAATGAGCAGTTCTTC. V is TRBV7-2 and J is TRBJ2-1; 7 bases match TRBD1. Germline CDR1 reads SGHTA; CDR2 reads FQGNSA. This CDR3 region has 14 residues. J gave up 0 bases and V 5 bases, and 1 base lay outside the gene matches.

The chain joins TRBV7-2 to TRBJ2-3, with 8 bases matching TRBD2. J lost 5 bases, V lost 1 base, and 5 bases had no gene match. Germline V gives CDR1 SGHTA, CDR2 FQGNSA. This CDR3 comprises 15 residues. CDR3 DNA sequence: TGTGCCAGCAGCTTAGACGGGAGGGGGGTAGATACGCAGTATTTT. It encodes CASSLDGRGVDTQYF.

The CDR3 DNA is TGTGCCAGCAGCTCGATATTTTCCGGGGCCAACGTCCTGACTTTC. Translating it yields CASSSIFSGANVLTF. The rearrangement joins TRBV7-6 to TRBJ2-5; the D is unclear. The J call may be incorrect, as the DNA end agrees better with TRBJ2-6. The CDR3 is 15 residues long. Germline V gene lookup returns CDR1 SGHVS and CDR2 FNYEAQ.